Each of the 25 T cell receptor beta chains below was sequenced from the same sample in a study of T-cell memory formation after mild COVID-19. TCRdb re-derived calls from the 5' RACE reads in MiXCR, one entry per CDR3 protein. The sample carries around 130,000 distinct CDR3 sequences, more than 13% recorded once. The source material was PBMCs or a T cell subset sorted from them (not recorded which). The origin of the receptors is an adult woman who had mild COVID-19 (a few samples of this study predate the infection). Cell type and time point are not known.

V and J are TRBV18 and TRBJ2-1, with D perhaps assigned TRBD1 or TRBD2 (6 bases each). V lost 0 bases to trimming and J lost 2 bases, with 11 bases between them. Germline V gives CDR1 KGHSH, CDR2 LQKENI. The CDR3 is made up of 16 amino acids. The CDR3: CASSPPYREAYNEQFF. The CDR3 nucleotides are TGTGCCAGCTCACCACCGTACAGGGAGGCCTACAATGAGCAGTTCTTC. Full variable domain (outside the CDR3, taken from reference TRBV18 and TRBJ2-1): NAGVMQNPRHLVRRRGQEARLRCSPMKGHSHVYWYRQLPEEGLKFMVYLQKENIIDESGMPKERFSAEFPKEGPSILRIQQVVRGDSAAYFCASSPPYREAYNEQFFGPGTRLTVL.

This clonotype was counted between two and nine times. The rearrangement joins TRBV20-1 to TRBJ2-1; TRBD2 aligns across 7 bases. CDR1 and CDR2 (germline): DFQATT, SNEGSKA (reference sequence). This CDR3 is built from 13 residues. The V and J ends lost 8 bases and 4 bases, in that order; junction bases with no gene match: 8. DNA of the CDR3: TGCAGTCTAGGGGCGGGAGTGTACAATGAGCAGTTCTTC. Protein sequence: CSLGAGVYNEQFF.

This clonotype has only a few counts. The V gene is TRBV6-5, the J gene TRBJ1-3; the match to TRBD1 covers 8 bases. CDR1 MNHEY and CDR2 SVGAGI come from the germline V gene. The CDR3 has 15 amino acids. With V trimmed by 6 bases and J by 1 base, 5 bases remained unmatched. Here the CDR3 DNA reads TGTGCCAGCAGCATTACAGGGGGATCTGGAAACACCATATATTTT. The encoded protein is CASSITGGSGNTIYF.

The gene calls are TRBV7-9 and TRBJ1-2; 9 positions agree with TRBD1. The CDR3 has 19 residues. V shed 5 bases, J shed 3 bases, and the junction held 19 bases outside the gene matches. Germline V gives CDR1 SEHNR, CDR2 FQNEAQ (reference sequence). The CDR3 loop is CASSLITGTGSSYDYGYTF. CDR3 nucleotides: TGTGCCAGCAGCCTTATCACGGGGACAGGGTCTTCTTATGACTATGGCTACACCTTC.

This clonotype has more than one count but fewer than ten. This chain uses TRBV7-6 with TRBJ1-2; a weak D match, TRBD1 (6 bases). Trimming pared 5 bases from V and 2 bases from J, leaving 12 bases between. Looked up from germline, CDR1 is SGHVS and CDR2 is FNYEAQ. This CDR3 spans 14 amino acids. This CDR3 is CASSPGEGNYGYTF. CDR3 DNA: TGTGCCAGCAGCCCAGGGGAAGGGAACTATGGCTACACCTTC.

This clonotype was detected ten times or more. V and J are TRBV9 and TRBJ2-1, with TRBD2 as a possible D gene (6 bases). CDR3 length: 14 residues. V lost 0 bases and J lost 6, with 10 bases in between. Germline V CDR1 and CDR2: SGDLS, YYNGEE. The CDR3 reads CASSVDGGVNEQFF. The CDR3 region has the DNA TGTGCCAGCAGCGTAGACGGGGGTGTCAATGAGCAGTTCTTC.

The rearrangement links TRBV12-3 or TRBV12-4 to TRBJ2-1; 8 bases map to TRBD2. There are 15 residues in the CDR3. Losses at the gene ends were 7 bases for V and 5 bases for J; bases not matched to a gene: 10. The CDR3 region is CASTSSGRTHNEQFF. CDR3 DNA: TGTGCCAGCACCTCGAGCGGGAGAACCCACAATGAGCAGTTCTTC.

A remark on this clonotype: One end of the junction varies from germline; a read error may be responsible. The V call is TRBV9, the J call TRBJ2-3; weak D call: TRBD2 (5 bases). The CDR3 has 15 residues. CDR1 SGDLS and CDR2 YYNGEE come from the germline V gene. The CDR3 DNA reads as TGTGCCAGCAGCGTAGTTGGACTTCACACAGATATGCAGTATTTT. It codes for CASSVVGLHTDMQYF.

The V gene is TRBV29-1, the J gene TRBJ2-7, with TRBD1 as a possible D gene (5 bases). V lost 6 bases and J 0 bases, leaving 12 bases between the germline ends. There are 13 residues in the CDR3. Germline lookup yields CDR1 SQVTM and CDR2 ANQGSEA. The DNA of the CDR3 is TGCAGCGTCCTAACCAGGGACTCCTACGAGCAGTACTTC. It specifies CSVLTRDSYEQYF.

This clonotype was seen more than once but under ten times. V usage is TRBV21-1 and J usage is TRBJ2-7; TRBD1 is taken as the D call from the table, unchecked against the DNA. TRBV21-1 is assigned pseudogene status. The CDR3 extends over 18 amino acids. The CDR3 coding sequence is TGTGCCAGCAGCAATTGGGACAGTCCAGGACGTAGCTCCTACGAGCAGTACTTC. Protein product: CASSNWDSPGRSSYEQYF.

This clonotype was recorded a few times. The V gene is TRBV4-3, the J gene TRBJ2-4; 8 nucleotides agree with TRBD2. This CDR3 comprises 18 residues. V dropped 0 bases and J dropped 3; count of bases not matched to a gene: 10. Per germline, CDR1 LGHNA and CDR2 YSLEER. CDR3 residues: CASSQDRQAGVIKNIQYF. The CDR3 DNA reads TGCGCCAGCAGCCAAGATCGACAAGCGGGAGTGATCAAAAACATTCAGTACTTC.

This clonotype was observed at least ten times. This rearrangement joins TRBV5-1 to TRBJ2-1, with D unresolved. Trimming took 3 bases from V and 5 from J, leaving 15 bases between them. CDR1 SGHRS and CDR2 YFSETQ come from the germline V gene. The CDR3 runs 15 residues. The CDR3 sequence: CASSSLIYTDNEQFF. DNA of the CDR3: TGCGCCAGCAGCTCACTTATCTACACTGACAATGAGCAGTTCTTC. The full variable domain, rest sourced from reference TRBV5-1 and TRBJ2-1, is KAGVTQTPRYLIKTRGQQVTLSCSPISGHRSVSWYQQTPGQGLQFLFEYFSETQRNKGNFPGRFSGRQFSNSRSEMNVSTLELGDSALYLCASSSLIYTDNEQFFGPGTRLTVL.

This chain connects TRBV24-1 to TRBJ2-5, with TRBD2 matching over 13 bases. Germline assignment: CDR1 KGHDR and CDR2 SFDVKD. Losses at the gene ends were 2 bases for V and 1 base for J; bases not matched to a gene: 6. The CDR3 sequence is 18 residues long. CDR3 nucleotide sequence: TGTGCCACCAGTGATTCGGGACTAGCGGGGCCGATCCAAGAGACCCAGTACTTC. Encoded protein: CATSDSGLAGPIQETQYF.

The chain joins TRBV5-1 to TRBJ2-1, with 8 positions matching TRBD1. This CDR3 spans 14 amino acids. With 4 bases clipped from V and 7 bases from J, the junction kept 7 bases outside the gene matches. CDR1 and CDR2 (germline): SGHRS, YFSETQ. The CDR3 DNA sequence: TGCGCCAGCAGCCCGGGGACAGGAGTAAATGAGCAGTTCTTC. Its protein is CASSPGTGVNEQFF.

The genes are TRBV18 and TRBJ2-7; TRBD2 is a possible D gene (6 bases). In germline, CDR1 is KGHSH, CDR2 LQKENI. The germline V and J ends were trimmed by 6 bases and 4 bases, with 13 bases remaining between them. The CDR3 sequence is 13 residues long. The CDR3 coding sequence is TGTGCCAGCTCCCTCGGACTATTTTACGAGCAGTACTTC. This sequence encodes CASSLGLFYEQYF.

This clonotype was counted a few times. This CDR3 is CASSLGGGDYNEQFF. In DNA form, the CDR3 reads TGTGCCAGCAGCTTAGGCGGGGGGGACTACAATGAGCAGTTCTTC. This chain uses TRBV11-2 with TRBJ2-1, with TRBD2 matching 9 bases. In germline, CDR1 is SGHAT, CDR2 FQNNGV. V gave up 1 base and J gave up 3 bases; unmatched junction bases: 1. The CDR3 spans 15 residues.

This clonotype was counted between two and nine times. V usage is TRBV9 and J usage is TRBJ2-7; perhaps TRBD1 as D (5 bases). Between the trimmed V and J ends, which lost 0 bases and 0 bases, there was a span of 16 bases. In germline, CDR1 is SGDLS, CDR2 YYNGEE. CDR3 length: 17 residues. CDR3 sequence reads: CASSVGDRLASSYEQYF. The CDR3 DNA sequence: TGTGCCAGCAGCGTAGGTGACAGACTGGCCTCCTCCTACGAGCAGTACTTC.

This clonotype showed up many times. This CDR3 reads CASSQGPGTSNQPQHF. The CDR3 nucleotides read TGCGCCAGCAGCCAAGGTCCAGGTACAAGCAATCAGCCCCAGCATTTT. The chain couples TRBV4-1 to TRBJ1-5; D unresolved. Germline values: CDR1 MGHRA, CDR2 YSYEKL. Trimming left V 1 base short and J 1 base short, with 11 bases between. This CDR3 region has 16 residues.

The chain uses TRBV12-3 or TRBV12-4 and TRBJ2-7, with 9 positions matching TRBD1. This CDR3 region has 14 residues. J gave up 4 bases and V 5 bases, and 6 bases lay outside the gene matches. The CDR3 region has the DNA TGTGCCAGCAGTATCGACAGGGGGAGATACGAGCAGTACTTC. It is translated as CASSIDRGRYEQYF.

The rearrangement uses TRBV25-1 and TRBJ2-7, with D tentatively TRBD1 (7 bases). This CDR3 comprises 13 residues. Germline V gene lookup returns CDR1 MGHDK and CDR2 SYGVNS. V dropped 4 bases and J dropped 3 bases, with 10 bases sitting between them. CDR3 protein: CASSVQGGYEQYF. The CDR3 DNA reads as TGTGCCAGCAGTGTCCAGGGGGGCTACGAGCAGTACTTC.

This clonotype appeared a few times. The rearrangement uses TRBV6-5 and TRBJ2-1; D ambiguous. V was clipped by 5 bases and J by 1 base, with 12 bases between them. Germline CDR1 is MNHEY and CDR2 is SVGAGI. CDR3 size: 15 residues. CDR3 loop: CASSQIVGSYNEQFF. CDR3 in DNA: TGTGCCAGCAGTCAAATTGTGGGTTCCTACAATGAGCAGTTCTTC.

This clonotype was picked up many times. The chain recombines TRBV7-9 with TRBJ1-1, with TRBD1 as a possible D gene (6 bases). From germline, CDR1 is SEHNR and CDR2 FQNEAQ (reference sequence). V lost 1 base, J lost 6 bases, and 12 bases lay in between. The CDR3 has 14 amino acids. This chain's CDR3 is CASSLGGGQAEAFF. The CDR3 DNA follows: TGTGCCAGCAGCTTAGGTGGGGGGCAGGCTGAAGCTTTCTTT.

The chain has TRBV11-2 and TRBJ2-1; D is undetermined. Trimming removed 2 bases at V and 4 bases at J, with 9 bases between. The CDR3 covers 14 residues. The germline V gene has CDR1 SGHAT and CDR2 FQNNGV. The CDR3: CASSLRAQYNEQFF. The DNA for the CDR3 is TGTGCCAGCAGCTTAAGGGCCCAATACAATGAGCAGTTCTTC.

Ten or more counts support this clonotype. The CDR3 here is CASSSWDTSTYNEQFF. The CDR3 coding sequence is TGCGCCAGCAGCTCATGGGACACTTCCACGTACAATGAGCAGTTCTTC. The V gene is TRBV5-1, the J gene TRBJ2-1; a weak D match, TRBD1 (6 bases). Germline loops: CDR1 SGHRS, CDR2 YFSETQ. This CDR3 spans 16 amino acids. V was cut by 3 bases and J by 4 bases, with 17 bases left in between.

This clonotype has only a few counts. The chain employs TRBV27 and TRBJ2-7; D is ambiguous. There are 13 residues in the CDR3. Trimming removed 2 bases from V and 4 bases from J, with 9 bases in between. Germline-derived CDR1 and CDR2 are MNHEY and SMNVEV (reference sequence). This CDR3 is CASSLGTQYEQYF. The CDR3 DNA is TGTGCCAGCAGTTTAGGAACACAGTACGAGCAGTACTTC.